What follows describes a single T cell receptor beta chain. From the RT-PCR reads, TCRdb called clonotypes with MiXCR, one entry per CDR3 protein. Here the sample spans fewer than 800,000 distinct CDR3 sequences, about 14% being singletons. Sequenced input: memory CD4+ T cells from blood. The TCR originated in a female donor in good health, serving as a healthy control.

The CDR3 bases are TGTGCCACCGCCCCGTGGGGGGCTCCCCAACTGGGCGGGGAGCTGTTTTTT. Its translation is CATAPWGAPQLGGELFF. The chain couples TRBV7-3 to TRBJ2-2, with D perhaps matching TRBD1 or TRBD2 (6 bases each). The CDR3 spans 17 residues. V dropped 10 bases and J dropped 7 bases, with 28 bases sitting between them. In germline, CDR1 is SGHTA, CDR2 FQGTGA.